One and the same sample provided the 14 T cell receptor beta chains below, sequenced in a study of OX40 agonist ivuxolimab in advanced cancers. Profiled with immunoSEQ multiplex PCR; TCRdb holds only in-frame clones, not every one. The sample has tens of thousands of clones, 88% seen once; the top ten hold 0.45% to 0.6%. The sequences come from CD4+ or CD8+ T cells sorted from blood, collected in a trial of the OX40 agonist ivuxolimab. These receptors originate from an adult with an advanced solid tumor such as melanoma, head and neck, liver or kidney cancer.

CDR3 amino acids: CASSSRATVPEQYF. The CDR3 nucleotides are TGTGCCAGCTCATCCCGGGCTACGGTACCCGAGCAGTACTTC. This chain joins TRBV18 and TRBJ2-7; D not certain. The CDR3 is 14 residues long. CDR1 and CDR2 (germline): KGHSH, LQKENI. Between the trimmed V and J ends, which lost 5 bases and 6 bases, there was a span of 17 bases.

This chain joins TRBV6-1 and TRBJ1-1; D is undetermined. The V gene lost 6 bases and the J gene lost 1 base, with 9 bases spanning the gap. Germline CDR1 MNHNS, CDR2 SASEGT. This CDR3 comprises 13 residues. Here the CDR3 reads CASRVHSNTEAFF. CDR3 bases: TGTGCCAGCAGGGTACACTCGAACACTGAAGCTTTCTTT.

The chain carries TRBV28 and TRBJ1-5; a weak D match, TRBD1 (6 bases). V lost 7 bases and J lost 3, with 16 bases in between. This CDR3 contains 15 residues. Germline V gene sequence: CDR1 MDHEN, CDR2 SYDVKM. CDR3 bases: TGTGCCAGCAACATAGGGGGTATCGCCAATCAGCCCCAGCATTTT. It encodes CASNIGGIANQPQHF.

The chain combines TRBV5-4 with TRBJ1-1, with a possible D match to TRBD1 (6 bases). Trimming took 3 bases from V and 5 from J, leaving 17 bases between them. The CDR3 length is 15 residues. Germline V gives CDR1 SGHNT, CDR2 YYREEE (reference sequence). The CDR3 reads CASSSRTEGETEAFF. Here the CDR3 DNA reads TGTGCCAGCAGCTCTCGGACGGAGGGGGAGACTGAAGCTTTCTTT.

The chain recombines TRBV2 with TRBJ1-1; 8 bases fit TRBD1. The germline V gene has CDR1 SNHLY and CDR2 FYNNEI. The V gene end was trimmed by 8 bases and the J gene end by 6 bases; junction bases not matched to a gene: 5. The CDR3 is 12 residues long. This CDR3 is CASGEQGAEAFF. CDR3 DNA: TGTGCCAGCGGAGAACAGGGGGCTGAAGCTTTCTTT.

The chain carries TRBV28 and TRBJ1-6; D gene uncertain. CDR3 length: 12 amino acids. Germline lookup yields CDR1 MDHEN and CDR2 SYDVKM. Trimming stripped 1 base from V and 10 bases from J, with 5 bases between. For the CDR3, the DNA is TGTGCCAGCAGTTTATTAAGATCACCCCTCCACTTT. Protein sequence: CASSLLRSPLHF.

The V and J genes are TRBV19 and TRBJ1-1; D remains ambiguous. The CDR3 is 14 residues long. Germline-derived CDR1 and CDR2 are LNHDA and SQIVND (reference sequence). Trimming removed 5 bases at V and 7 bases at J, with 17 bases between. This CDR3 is CASSEPPPAIEAFF. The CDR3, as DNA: TGTGCCAGTAGTGAGCCCCCCCCGGCGATTGAAGCTTTCTTT.

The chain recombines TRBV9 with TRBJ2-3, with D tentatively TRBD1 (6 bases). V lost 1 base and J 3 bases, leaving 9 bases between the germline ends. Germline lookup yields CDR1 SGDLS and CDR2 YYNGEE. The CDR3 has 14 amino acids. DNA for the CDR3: TGTGCCAGCAGCGTAAGGGGGATAACAGATACGCAGTATTTT. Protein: CASSVRGITDTQYF.

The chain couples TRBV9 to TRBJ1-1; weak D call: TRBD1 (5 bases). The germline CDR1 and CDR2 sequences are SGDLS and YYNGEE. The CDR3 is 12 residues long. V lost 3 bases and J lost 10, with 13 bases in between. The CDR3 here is CASSGEGAGAFF. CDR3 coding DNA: TGTGCCAGCAGCGGGGAAGGGGCGGGAGCTTTCTTT.

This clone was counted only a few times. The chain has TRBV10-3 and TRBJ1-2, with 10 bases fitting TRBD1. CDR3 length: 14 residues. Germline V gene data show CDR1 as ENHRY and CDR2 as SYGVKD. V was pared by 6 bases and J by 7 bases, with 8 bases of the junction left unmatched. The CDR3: CAIRIGTGDGGYTF. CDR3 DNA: TGTGCCATCAGGATAGGGACAGGGGATGGTGGCTACACCTTC.

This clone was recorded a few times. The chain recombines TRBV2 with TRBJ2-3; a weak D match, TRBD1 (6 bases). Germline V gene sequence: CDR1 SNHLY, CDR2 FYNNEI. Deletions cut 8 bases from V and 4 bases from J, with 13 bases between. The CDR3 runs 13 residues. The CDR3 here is CASGGSTSDTQYF. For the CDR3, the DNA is TGTGCCAGCGGGGGCTCGACGTCAGATACGCAGTATTTT.

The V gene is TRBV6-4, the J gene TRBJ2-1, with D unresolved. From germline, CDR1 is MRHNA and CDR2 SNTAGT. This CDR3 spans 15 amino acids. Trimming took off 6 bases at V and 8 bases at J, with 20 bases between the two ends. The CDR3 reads CASRSRWGTLHEQFF. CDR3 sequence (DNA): TGTGCCAGCAGAAGCCGGTGGGGTACCCTCCATGAGCAGTTCTTC.

The CDR3 DNA is TGCGCCAGCAGCTGGGACATGAACACTGAAGCTTTCTTT. It specifies CASSWDMNTEAFF. This chain joins TRBV5-1 and TRBJ1-1; maybe TRBD1 (6 bases). Looked up from germline, CDR1 is SGHRS and CDR2 is YFSETQ. The CDR3 consists of 13 residues. V was pared by 3 bases and J by 0 bases, with 6 bases between.

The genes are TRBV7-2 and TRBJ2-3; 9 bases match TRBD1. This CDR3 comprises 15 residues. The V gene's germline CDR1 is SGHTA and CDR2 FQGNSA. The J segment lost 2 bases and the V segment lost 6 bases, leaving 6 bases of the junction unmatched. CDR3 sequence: CASSPGTGHTDTQYF. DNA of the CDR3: TGTGCCAGCAGTCCCGGGACAGGGCACACAGATACGCAGTATTTT. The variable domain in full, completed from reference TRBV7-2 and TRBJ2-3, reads GAGVSQSPSNKVTEKGKDVELRCDPISGHTALYWYRQSLGQGLEFLIYFQGNSAPDKSGLPSDRFSAERTGGSVSTLTIQRTQQEDSAVYLCASSPGTGHTDTQYFGPGTRLTVL.